This TCR beta chain was observed in a study of blood T cells in healthy people across ages. The CDR3 is 14 residues long. CDR1 and CDR2 (germline): SGDLS, YYNGEE. Trimming shortened V by 1 base and J by 3 bases, and 11 bases separated the two germline ends. It was with a sample-barcoded 5' primer and a J-beta primer mix that a second PCR of roughly 6 to 12 cycles was run. Every single cDNA molecule received a tag from a template-switch adaptor with 12 random nucleotides. TCRdb reprocessed the 5' RACE reads with MiXCR, giving one entry per CDR3 protein. In the table there are about 2 million distinct CDR3 sequences, approximately 50% of which are singletons. Staff drew 8 to 10 milliliters of peripheral blood from each donor. Isolated per sample were at least 6 million PBMCs.

The chain employs TRBV9 and TRBJ2-7; possibly TRBD1 for D (5 bases). Sequencing was carried out using blood. This TCR was recovered from a woman between 40 and 55 years old in good health. DNA of the CDR3: TGTGCCAGCAGCGTAAATCAGGACAACTACGAGCAGTACTTC. Residues: CASSVNQDNYEQYF. Full variable domain (missing parts from reference TRBV9 and TRBJ2-7): DSGVTQTPKHLITATGQRVTLRCSPRSGDLSVYWYQQSLDQGLQFLIQYYNGEERAKGNILERFSAQQFPDLHSELNLSSLELGDSALYFCASSVNQDNYEQYFGPGTRLTVT.